This passage covers 17 T cell receptor beta chains from one sample sequenced in a study of human T cells and chemical hapten exposure. Sample time point: pre-sensitization, week 0. Treatment here: therapeutic diphenylcyclopropenone sensitization with weekly scalp DPC. Each CDR3 protein gets one entry after TCRdb re-called the RACE reads with MiXCR. The repertoire consists of around 250,000 distinct CDR3 sequences, with approximately 8.4% occurring once and the leading ten covering 2% to 2.5%. The source was whole blood, collected in connection with sensitization to the hapten diphenylcyclopropenone (DPC). The receptors were sampled from a woman in her 40s with alopecia areata. Some clones in this sample may be carry-over from other donors' samples.

The chain uses TRBV11-3 and TRBJ2-1, with D perhaps TRBD2 (6 bases). This CDR3 is built from 15 residues. CDR1 is SGHNT, CDR2 YENEEA, per germline. V dropped 5 bases and J dropped 6 bases, with 17 bases sitting between them. The CDR3 is CASSPAGWGSNEQFF. DNA of the CDR3: TGTGCCAGCAGCCCGGCGGGGTGGGGGTCCAATGAGCAGTTCTTC.

A few counts support this clonotype. This sequence joins TRBV28 and TRBJ2-2; TRBD1 matches at 12 bases. The CDR3 runs to 17 residues. Losses at the gene ends were 4 bases for V and 2 bases for J; bases not matched to a gene: 5. CDR1 MDHEN and CDR2 SYDVKM come from the germline V gene. The CDR3 DNA is TGTGCCAGCAGTTGGGACAGGGGGCAGCTTAACACCGGGGAGCTGTTTTTT. Its translation is CASSWDRGQLNTGELFF.

V is TRBV7-2 and J is TRBJ2-6; D unresolved. Trimming cost V 1 base and J 0 bases, with 4 bases left between them. The CDR3 contains 15 residues. The V gene's germline CDR1 is SGHTA and CDR2 FQGNSA. As DNA, the CDR3 is TGTGCCAGCAGCTTAGTCCTCTCTGGGGCCAACGTCCTGACTTTC. This codes for CASSLVLSGANVLTF. Drawing the rest from reference TRBV7-2 and TRBJ2-6, the complete variable domain is GAGVSQSPSNKVTEKGKDVELRCDPISGHTALYWYRQSLGQGLEFLIYFQGNSAPDKSGLPSDRFSAERTGGSVSTLTIQRTQQEDSAVYLCASSLVLSGANVLTFGAGSRLTVL.

A few counts support this clonotype. V usage is TRBV7-2 and J usage is TRBJ1-1; D is unresolved. V was trimmed by 4 bases and J by 5 bases, leaving 17 bases between them. The CDR3 contains 15 residues. CDR1 SGHTA and CDR2 FQGNSA come from the germline V gene. The CDR3 sequence: CASSSQGGLGTEAFF. The CDR3 region has the DNA TGTGCCAGCAGCTCGCAAGGCGGGTTGGGGACTGAAGCTTTCTTT.

The chain is built from TRBV9 and TRBJ2-2; 10 bases line up with TRBD1. The trim removed 3 bases at V and 4 bases at J, leaving 6 bases unmatched. Per the germline V gene, CDR1 is SGDLS and CDR2 is YYNGEE. This CDR3 region has 16 residues. The CDR3 DNA reads as TGTGCCAGCAGCGCCAGACAGGGGGCGGGCACCGGGGAGCTGTTTTTT. Translation: CASSARQGAGTGELFF. Full variable domain (outside the CDR3, taken from reference TRBV9 and TRBJ2-2): DSGVTQTPKHLITATGQRVTLRCSPRSGDLSVYWYQQSLDQGLQFLIQYYNGEERAKGNILERFSAQQFPDLHSELNLSSLELGDSALYFCASSARQGAGTGELFFGEGSRLTVL.

This clonotype was picked up a small number of times. The V and J genes are TRBV5-1 and TRBJ2-7; 12 bases agree with TRBD1. With 4 bases clipped from V and 0 bases from J, the junction kept 11 bases outside the gene matches. The length of the CDR3 is 18 residues. Germline CDR1 reads SGHRS; CDR2 reads YFSETQ. The CDR3 sequence is CASSQSGTGGYTSYEQYF. The CDR3 DNA sequence: TGCGCCAGCAGCCAGTCGGGGACAGGGGGCTATACCTCCTACGAGCAGTACTTC.

The DNA for the CDR3 is TGCAGTGCTAGACGGACTAGCGGGAGTATCTACGAGCAGTACTTC. It translates to CSARRTSGSIYEQYF. The chain carries TRBV20-1 and TRBJ2-7; 13 positions match TRBD2. V gave up 2 bases and J gave up 3 bases; unmatched junction bases: 4. Germline loops: CDR1 DFQATT, CDR2 SNEGSKA (reference sequence). The CDR3 totals 15 residues.

This chain connects TRBV29-1 to TRBJ2-7; TRBD2 might be the D (6 bases). The CDR3 extends over 14 amino acids. Germline CDR1 is SQVTM and CDR2 is ANQGSEA. V lost 6 bases, J lost 6 bases, and 21 bases lay in between. CDR3 nucleotides: TGCAGCGTCGCCCTACGCTGGGGAGGTAGCGAGCAGTACTTC. Its translation: CSVALRWGGSEQYF.

This clonotype was seen a handful of times. V and J are TRBV12-3 or TRBV12-4 and TRBJ2-2; D unclear. V was shortened by 6 bases and J by 5 bases, with 10 bases between the two germline ends. The CDR3 has 13 amino acids. CDR3 residues: CASSTTVTGELFF. As DNA, the CDR3 is TGTGCCAGCAGCACCACGGTGACCGGGGAGCTGTTTTTT.

The chain has TRBV7-2 and TRBJ2-2; 10 positions agree with TRBD2. Germline trimming cut 0 bases from V and 1 base from J; bases unmatched to any gene: 5. The V gene's germline CDR1 is SGHTA and CDR2 FQGNSA. The CDR3 runs to 18 residues. The chain's CDR3 is CASSLAISGRLNTGELFF. The DNA for the CDR3 is TGTGCCAGCAGCTTAGCGATTAGCGGGAGGCTGAACACCGGGGAGCTGTTTTTT.

This clonotype was found a few times. The gene calls are TRBV7-2 and TRBJ1-3, with TRBD1 as a possible D gene (6 bases). Germline values: CDR1 SGHTA, CDR2 FQGNSA. The germline V and J ends were trimmed by 4 bases and 1 base, with 11 bases remaining between them. The CDR3 loop spans 15 amino acids. The CDR3 reads CASSSQGLSGNTIYF. CDR3 coding DNA: TGTGCCAGCAGCTCTCAGGGGTTGTCTGGAAACACCATATATTTT.

The chain employs TRBV27 and TRBJ1-2, with D possibly being TRBD1 (5 bases). Germline lookup yields CDR1 MNHEY and CDR2 SMNVEV (reference sequence). Trimming pared 2 bases from V and 6 bases from J, leaving 10 bases between. The CDR3 runs 13 residues. The CDR3 reads CASSLRGVDGYTF. The DNA of the CDR3 is TGTGCCAGCAGTTTAAGGGGAGTCGATGGCTACACCTTC.

This clonotype has more than one count but fewer than ten. The chain uses TRBV4-3 and TRBJ2-2; D gene ambiguous. The germline gives CDR1 LGHNA, CDR2 YSLEER. The germline V and J ends were trimmed by 3 bases and 2 bases, with 13 bases remaining between them. The CDR3 is made up of 16 amino acids. The CDR3 region has the DNA TGCGCCAGCAGCCACGACCCCGGCAGAAACACCGGGGAGCTGTTTTTT. Its translation is CASSHDPGRNTGELFF.

This clonotype has more than one count but fewer than ten. The genes are TRBV18 and TRBJ1-5; D remains unclear. This CDR3 is built from 14 residues. In germline, CDR1 is KGHSH, CDR2 LQKENI. Deletions cut 0 bases from V and 6 bases from J, with 9 bases between. CDR3 coding DNA: TGTGCCAGCTCACCACCGTCGGGTGCTCAGCCCCAGCATTTT. Its protein product is CASSPPSGAQPQHF.

This clonotype was counted a few times. This chain joins TRBV10-3 and TRBJ2-3, with 13 bases lining up with TRBD2. Germline V gene lookup returns CDR1 ENHRY and CDR2 SYGVKD. The J segment lost 2 bases and the V segment lost 6 bases, leaving 5 bases of the junction unmatched. The CDR3 is 16 amino acids. The CDR3 DNA follows: TGTGCCATCAGGAAGGGACTAGCGGGAACCACAGATACGCAGTATTTT. Its translation is CAIRKGLAGTTDTQYF.

This clonotype has a handful of counts. The chain combines TRBV4-3 with TRBJ2-5; D not resolved. CDR3 length: 13 amino acids. Germline V gene data show CDR1 as LGHNA and CDR2 as YSLEER. V lost 5 bases to trimming and J lost 4 bases, with 11 bases between them. The CDR3 bases are TGCGCCAGCAGCTTGCACAGAGGAGAGACCCAGTACTTC. Amino acid sequence: CASSLHRGETQYF.

Of note for this clonotype: One junction end does not reproduce the germline sequence, and a read error may be involved. The V gene is TRBV15, the J gene TRBJ2-7, with D perhaps TRBD2 (5 bases). Germline CDR1 LNHNV, CDR2 YYDKDF (reference sequence). The CDR3 sequence is 12 residues long. The CDR3 loop reads CATGLRGYGQYF. The CDR3 nucleotides are TGTGCCACCGGCCTCCGGGGTTACGGGCAGTACTTC.